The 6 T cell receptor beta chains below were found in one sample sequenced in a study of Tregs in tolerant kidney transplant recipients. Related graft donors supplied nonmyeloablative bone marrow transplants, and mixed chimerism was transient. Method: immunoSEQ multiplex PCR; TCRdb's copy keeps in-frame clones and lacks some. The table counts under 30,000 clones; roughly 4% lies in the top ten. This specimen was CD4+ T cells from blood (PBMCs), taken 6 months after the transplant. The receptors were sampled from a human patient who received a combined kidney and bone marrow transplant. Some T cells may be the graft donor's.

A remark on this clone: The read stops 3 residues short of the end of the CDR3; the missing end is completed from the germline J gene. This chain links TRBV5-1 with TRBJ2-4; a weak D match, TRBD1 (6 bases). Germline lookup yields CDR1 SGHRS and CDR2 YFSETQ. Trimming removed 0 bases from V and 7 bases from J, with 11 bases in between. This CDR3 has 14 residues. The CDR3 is CASSLAGTNNIQYF. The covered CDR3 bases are TGCGCCAGCAGCTTGGCCGGGACAAATAACATT.

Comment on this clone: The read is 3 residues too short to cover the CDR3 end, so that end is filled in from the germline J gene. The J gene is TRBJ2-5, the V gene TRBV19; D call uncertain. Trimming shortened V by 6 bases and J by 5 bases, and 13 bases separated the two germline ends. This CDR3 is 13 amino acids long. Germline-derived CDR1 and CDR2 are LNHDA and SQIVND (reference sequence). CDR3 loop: CASSMRPGETQYF. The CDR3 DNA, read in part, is TGTGCCAGTAGCATGCGCCCCGGGGAGACC.

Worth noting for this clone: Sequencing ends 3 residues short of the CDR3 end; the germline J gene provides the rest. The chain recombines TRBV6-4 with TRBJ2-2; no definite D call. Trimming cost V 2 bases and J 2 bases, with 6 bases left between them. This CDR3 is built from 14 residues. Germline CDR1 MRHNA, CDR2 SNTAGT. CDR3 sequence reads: CASSDTANTGELFF. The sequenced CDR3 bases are TGTGCCAGCAGTGACACAGCAAACACCGGGGAG.

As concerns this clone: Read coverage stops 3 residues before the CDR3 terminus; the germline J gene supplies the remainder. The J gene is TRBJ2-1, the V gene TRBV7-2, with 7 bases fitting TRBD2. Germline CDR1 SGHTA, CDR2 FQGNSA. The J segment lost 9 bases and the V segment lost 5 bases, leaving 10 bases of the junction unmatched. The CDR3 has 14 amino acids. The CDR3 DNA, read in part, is TGTGCCAGCAGCCTACTCCGGGGGAGGGGTGAG. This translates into CASSLLRGRGE. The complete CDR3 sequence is CASSLLRGRGEQFF.

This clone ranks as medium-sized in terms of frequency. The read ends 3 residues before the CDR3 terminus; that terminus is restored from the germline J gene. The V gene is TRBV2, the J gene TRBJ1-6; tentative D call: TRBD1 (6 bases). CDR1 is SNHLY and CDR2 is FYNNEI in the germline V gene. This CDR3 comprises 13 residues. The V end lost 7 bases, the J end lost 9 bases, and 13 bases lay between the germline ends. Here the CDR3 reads CASIQGFTSPLHF. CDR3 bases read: TGTGCCAGCATACAGGGCTTTACTTCACCC.

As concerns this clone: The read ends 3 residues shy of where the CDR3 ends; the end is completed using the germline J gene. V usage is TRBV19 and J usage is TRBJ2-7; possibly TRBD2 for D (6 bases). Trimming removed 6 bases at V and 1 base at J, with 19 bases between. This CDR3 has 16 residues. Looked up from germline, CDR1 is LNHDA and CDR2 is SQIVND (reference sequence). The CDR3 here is CASSTSPRSGSYEQYF. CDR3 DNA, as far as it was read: TGTGCCAGTAGCACTAGCCCCCGATCGGGGTCCTACGAG.